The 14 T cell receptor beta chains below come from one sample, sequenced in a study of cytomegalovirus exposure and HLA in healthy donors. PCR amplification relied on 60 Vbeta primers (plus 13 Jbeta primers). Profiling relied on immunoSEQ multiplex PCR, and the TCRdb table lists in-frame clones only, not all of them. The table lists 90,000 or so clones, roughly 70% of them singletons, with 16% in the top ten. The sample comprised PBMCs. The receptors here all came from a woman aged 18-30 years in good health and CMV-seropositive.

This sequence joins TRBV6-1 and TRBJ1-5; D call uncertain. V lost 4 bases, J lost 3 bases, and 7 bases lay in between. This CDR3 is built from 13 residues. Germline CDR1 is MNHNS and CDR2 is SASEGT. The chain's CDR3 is CASSGQNNQPQHF. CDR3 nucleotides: TGTGCCAGCAGTGGGCAGAACAATCAGCCCCAGCATTTT.

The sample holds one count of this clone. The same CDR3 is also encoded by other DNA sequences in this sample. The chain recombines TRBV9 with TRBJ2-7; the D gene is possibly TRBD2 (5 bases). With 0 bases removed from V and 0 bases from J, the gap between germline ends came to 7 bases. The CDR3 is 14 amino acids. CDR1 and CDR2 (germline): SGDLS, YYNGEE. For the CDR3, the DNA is TGTGCCAGCAGCGTAGCTAGCAGCTCCTACGAGCAGTACTTC. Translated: CASSVASSSYEQYF.

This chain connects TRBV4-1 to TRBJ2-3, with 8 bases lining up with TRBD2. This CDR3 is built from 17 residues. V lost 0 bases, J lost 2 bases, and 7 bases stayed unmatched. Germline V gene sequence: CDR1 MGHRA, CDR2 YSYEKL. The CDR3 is CASSQDGASGPTDTQYF. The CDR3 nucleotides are TGCGCCAGCAGCCAAGATGGGGCTAGCGGGCCCACAGATACGCAGTATTTT.

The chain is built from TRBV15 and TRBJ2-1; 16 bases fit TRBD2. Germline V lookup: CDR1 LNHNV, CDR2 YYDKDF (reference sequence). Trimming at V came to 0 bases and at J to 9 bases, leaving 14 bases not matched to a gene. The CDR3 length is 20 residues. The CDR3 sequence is CATSREKGLAGGVKVSEQFF. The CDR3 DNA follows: TGTGCCACCAGCAGAGAAAAGGGACTAGCGGGAGGGGTGAAGGTGAGTGAGCAGTTCTTC.

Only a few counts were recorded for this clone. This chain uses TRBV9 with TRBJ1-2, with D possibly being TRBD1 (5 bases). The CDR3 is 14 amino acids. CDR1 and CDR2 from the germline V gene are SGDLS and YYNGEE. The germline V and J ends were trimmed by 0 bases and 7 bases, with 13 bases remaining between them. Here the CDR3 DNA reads TGTGCCAGCAGCGTAGGACGGGGGGGACGTGGCTACACCTTC. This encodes CASSVGRGGRGYTF.

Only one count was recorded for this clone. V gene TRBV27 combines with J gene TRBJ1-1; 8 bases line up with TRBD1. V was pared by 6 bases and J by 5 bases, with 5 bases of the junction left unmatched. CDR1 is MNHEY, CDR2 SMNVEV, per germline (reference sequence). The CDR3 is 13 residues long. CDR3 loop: CASSPTGGTEAFF. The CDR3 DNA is TGTGCCAGCAGCCCTACAGGGGGGACTGAAGCTTTCTTT.

The CDR3 loop reads CASSPGTSKNIQYF. The CDR3 DNA sequence: TGTGCCAGCAGTCCCGGGACTAGCAAAAACATTCAGTACTTC. This chain connects TRBV6-4 to TRBJ2-4; 8 bases map to TRBD2. The germline CDR1 and CDR2 sequences are MRHNA and SNTAGT. V lost 5 bases to trimming and J lost 3 bases; unmatched junction nucleotides: 3. The CDR3 length is 14 residues.

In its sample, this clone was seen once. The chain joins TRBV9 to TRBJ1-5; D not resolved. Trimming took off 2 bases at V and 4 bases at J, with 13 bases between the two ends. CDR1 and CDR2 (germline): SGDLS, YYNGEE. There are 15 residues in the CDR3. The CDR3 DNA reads TGTGCCAGCAGCGTTTTCGACGGAGAAAATCAGCCCCAGCATTTT. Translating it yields CASSVFDGENQPQHF.

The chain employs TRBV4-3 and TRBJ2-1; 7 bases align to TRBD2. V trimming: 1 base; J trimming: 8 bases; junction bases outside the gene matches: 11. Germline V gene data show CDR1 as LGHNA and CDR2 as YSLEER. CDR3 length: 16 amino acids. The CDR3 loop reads CASSQGAGGSVDEQFF. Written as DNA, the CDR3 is TGCGCCAGCAGCCAAGGGGCGGGCGGGAGTGTCGATGAGCAGTTCTTC.

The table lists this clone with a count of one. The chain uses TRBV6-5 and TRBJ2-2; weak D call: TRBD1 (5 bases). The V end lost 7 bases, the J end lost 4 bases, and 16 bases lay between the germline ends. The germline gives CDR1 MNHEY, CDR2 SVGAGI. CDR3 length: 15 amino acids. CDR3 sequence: CASNRAGQITGELFF. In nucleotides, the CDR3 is TGTGCCAGCAACCGCGCAGGACAAATCACCGGGGAGCTGTTTTTT.

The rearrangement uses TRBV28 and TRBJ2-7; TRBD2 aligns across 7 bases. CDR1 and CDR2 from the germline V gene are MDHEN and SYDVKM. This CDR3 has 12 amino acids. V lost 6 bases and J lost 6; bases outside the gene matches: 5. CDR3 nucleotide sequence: TGTGCCAGCAGGCCCCAGCGGGGCGAGCAGTACTTC. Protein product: CASRPQRGEQYF.

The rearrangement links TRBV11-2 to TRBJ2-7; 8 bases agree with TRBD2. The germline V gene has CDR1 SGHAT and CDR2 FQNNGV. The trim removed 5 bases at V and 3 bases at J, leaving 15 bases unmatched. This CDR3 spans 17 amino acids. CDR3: CASSGALAGPLHYEQYF. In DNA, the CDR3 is TGTGCCAGCAGCGGAGCGTTAGCGGGACCACTACACTACGAGCAGTACTTC.

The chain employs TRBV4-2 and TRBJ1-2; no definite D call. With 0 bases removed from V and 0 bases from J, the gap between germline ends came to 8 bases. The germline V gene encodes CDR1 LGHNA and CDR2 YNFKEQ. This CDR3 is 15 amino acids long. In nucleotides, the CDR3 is TGTGCCAGCAGCCAAGATGCGGCGCCTAACTATGGCTACACCTTC. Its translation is CASSQDAAPNYGYTF.

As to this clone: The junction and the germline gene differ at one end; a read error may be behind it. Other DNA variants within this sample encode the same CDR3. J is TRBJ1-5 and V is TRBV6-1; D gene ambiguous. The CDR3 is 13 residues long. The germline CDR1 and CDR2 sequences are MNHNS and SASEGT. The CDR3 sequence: CASGRYSNQPQHF. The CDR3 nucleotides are TGCGCCAGCGGCCGTTATAGCAATCAGCCCCAGCATTTT.